This T cell receptor (beta chain) appears in the sequencing data of a study of blood T cells in healthy people across ages. A second roughly 7 to 12 cycle PCR used barcoded and J-beta primers. Every cDNA was tagged by a template-switch adaptor with 12 random nucleotides. TCRdb redid the calling of the 5' RACE reads with MiXCR, one entry per CDR3 protein. The sample lists 1 million or so distinct CDR3 sequences, under 55% occurring once. Samples had at least 6.5 million PBMCs isolated from them. The J segment lost 6 bases and the V segment lost 0 bases, leaving 8 bases of the junction unmatched. The CDR3 contains 15 residues. CDR1 is SGHRS and CDR2 is YFSETQ in the germline V gene.

V gene TRBV5-1 combines with J gene TRBJ2-7; TRBD2 aligns across 8 bases. Sequencing input: blood. The source is a woman in her sixties in good health. The CDR3 here is CASSLGRTSLGEQYF. The CDR3 DNA sequence: TGCGCCAGCAGCTTGGGGAGGACTAGCTTAGGCGAGCAGTACTTC.